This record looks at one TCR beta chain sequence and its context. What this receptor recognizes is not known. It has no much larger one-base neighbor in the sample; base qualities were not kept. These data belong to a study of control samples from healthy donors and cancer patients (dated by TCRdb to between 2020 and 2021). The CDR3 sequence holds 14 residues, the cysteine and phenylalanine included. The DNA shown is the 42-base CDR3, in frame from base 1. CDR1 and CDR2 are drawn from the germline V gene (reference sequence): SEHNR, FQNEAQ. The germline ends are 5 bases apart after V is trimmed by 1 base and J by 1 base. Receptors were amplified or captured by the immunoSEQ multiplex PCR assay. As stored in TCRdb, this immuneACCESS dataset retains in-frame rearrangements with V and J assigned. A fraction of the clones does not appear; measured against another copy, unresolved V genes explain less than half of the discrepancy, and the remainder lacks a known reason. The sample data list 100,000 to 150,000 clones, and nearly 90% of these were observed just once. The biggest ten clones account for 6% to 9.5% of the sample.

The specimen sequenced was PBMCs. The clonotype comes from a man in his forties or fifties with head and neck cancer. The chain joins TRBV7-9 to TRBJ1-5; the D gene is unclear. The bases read TGTGCCAGCAGCTTAGGTAGAAGCAATCAGCCCCAGCATTTT. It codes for CASSLGRSNQPQHF.